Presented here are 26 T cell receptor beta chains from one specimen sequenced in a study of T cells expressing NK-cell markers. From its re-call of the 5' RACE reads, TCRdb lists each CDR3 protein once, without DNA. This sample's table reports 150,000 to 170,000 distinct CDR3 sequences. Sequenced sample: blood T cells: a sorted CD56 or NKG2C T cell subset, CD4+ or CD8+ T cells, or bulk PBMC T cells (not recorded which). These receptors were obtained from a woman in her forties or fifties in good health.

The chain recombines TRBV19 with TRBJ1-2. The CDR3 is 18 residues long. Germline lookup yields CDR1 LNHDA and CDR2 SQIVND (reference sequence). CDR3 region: CASRGLVWEDLNDYGYTF.

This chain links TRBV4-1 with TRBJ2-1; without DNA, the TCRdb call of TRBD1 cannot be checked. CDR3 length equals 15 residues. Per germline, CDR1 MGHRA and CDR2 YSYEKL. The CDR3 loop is CASSQDRREGNEQFF.

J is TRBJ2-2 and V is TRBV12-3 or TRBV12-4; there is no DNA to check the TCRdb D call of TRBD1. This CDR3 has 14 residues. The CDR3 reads CASTDRGNTGELFF.

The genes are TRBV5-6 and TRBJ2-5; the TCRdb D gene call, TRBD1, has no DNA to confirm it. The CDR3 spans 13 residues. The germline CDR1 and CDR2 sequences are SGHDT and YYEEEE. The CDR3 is CASSPGDGETQYF. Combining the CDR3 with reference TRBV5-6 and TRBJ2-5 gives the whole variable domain DAGVTQSPTHLIKTRGQQVTLRCSPKSGHDTVSWYQQALGQGPQFIFQYYEEEERQRGNFPDRFSGHQFPNYSSELNVNALLLGDSALYLCASSPGDGETQYFGPGTRLLVL.

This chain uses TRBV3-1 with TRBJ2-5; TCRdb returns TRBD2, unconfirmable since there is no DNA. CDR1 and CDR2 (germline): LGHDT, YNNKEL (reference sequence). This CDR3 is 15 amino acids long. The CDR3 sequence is CASSPGTSGRGTQYF.

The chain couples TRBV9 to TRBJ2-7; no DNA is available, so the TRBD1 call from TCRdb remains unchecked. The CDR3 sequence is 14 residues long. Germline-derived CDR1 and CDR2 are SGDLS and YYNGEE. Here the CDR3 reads CASSLGRGADEQYF. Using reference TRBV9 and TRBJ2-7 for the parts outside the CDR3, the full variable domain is DSGVTQTPKHLITATGQRVTLRCSPRSGDLSVYWYQQSLDQGLQFLIQYYNGEERAKGNILERFSAQQFPDLHSELNLSSLELGDSALYFCASSLGRGADEQYFGPGTRLTVT.

The CDR3 sequence: CASRLTGDSNQPQHF. The genes are TRBV27 and TRBJ1-5; TCRdb's assignment of TRBD1 cannot be checked, as there is no DNA. Germline CDR1 reads MNHEY; CDR2 reads SMNVEV (reference sequence). The length of the CDR3 is 15 residues.

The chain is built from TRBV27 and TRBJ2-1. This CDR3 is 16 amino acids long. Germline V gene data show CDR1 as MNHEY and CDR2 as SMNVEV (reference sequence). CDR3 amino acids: CASSLSSFSSYNEQFF.

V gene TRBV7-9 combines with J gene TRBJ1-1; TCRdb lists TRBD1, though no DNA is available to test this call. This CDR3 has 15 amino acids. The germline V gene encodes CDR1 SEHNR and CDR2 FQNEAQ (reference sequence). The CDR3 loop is CASSPGSNRDTEAFF.

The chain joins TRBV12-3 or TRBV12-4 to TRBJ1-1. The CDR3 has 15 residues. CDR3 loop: CASSFMTFQETEAFF.

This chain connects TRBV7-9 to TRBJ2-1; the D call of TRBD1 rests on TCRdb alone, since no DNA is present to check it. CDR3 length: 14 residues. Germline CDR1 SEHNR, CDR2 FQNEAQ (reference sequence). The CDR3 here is CAGTGSSSYNEQFF. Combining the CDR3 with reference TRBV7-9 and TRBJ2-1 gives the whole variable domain DTGVSQNPRHKITKRGQNVTFRCDPISEHNRLYWYRQTLGQGPEFLTYFQNEAQLEKSRLLSDRFSAERPKGSFSTLEIQRTEQGDSAMYLCAGTGSSSYNEQFFGPGTRLTVL.

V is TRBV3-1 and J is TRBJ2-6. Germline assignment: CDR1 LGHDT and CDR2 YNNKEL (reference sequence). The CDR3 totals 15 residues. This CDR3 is CASSPGFSGANVLTF.

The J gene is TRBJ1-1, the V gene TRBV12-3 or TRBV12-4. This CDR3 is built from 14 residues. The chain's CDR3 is CASSDSISHTEAFF.

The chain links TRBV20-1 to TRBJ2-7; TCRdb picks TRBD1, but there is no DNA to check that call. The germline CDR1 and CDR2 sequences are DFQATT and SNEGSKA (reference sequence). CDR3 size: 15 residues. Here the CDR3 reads CSAFYARGAAYEQYF.

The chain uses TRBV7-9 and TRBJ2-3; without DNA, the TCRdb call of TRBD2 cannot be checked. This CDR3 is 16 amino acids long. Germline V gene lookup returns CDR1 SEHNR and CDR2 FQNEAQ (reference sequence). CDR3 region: CASSSPGTTFTDTQYF.

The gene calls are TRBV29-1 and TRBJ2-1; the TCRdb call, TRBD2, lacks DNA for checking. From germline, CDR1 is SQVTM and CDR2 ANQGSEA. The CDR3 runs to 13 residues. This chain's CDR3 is CSVVPGTRNEQFF.

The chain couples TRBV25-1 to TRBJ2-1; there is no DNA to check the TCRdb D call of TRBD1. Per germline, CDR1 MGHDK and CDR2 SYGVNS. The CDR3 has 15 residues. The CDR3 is CASSEFGDRDNEQFF. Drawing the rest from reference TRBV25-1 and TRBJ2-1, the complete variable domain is EADIYQTPRYLVIGTGKKITLECSQTMGHDKMYWYQQDPGMELHLIHYSYGVNSTEKGDLSSESTVSRIRTEHFPLTLESARPSHTSQYLCASSEFGDRDNEQFFGPGTRLTVL.

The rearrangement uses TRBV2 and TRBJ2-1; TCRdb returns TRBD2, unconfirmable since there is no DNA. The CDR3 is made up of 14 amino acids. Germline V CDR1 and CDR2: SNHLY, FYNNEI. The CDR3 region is CASSGPGGPNEQFF.

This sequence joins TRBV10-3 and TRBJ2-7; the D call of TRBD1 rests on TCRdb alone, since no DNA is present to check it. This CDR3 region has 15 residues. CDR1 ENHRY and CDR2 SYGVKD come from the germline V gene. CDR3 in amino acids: CAISRRTSGVDEQYF.

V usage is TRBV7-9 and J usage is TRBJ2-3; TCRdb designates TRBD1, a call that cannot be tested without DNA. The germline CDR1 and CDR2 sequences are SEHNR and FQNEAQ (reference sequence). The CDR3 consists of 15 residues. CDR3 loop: CASTRTGDSTDTQYF.

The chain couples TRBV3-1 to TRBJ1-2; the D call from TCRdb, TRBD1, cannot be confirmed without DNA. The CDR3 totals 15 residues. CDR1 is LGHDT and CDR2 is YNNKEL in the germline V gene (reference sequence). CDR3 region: CASSQTGQGHQGYTF. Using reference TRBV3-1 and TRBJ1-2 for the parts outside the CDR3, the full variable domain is DTAVSQTPKYLVTQMGNDKSIKCEQNLGHDTMYWYKQDSKKFLKIMFSYNNKELIINETVPNRFSPKSPDKAHLNLHINSLELGDSAVYFCASSQTGQGHQGYTFGSGTRLTVV.

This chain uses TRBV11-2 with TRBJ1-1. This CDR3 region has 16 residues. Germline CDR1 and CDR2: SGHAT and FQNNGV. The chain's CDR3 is CASSFPLEETNTEAFF.

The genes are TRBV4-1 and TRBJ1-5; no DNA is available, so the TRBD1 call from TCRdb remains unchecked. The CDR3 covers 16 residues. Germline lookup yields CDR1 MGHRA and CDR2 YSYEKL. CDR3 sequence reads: CASRPTEGQAVQPQHF.

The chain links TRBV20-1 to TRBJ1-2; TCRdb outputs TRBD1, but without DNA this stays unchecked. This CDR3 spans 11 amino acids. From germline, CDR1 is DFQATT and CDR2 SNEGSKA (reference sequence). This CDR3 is CSASGLGGYTF.

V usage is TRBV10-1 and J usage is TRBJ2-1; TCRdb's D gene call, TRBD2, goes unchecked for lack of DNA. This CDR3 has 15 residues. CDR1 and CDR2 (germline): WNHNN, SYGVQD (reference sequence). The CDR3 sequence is CASSAERNTYNEQFF.

The CDR3 here is CASSPGLELANEQFF. This sequence joins TRBV3-1 and TRBJ2-1. Per germline, CDR1 LGHDT and CDR2 YNNKEL (reference sequence). This CDR3 comprises 15 residues.